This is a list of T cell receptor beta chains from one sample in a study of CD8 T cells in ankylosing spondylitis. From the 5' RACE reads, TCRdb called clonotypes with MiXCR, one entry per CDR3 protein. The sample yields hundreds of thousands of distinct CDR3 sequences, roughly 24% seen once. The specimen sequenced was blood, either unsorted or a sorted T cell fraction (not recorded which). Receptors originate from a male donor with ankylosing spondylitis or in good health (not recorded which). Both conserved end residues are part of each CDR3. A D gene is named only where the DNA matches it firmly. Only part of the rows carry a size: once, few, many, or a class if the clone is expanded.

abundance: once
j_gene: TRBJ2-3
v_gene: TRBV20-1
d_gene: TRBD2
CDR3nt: TGCGGAAGCCGGACTAGCGGGTCCCTTTATACGCAGTATTTT
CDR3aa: CGSRTSGSLYTQYF

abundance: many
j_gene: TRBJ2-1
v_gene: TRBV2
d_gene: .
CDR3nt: TGTGCCAGCAGTGTGACACAGGGAACGTTCTTC
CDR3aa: CASSVTQGTFF

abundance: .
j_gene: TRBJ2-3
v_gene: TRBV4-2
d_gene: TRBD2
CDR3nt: TGTGCCAGCAGCCAACCTAGCGGCCGCACAGATACGCAGTATTTT
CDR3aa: CASSQPSGRTDTQYF

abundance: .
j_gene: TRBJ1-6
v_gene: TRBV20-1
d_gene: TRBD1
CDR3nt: TGCAGTGCTAGAGCGGGCAGGGGGTGGGATAATTCACCCCTCCACTTT
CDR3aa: CSARAGRGWDNSPLHF

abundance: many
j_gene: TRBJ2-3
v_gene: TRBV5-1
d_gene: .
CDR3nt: TGCGCCAGCAGCTTGGAGATCACAGATACGCAGTATTTT
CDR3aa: CASSLEITDTQYF

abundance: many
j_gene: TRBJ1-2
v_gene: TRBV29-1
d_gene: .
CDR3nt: TGCAGCGCCCAGGACCGGGATGGCTACACCTTC
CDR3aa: CSAQDRDGYTF

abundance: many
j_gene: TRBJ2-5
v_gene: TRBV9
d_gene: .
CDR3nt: TGTGCCAGCAGCGAGACGGTTTTCCAAGAGACCCAGTACTTC
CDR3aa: CASSETVFQETQYF

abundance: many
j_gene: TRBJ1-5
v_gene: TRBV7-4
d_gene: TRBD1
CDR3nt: TGTGCCAGCAGCTGGGGACAGGGGGTCAATCAGCCCCAGCATTTT
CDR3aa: CASSWGQGVNQPQHF

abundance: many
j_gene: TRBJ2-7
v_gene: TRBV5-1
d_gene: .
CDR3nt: TGCGCCAGCAGCTCGGGAGTTGTAACCTACGAGCAGTACTTC
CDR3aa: CASSSGVVTYEQYF

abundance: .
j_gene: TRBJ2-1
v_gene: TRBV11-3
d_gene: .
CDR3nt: TGTGCCAGCAGCTTAGGAGGCGGGATGACTGAGCAGTTCTTC
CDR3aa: CASSLGGGMTEQFF

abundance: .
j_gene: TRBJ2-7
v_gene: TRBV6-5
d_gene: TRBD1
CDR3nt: TGTGCCAGCAGTTACCTGGGACAGTCTGCCTACGAGCAGTACTTC
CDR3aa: CASSYLGQSAYEQYF

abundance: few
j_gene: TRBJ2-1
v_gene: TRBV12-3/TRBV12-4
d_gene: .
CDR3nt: TGTGCCAGCAGTAGAGGACAGACCAACTACAATGAGCAGTTCTTC
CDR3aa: CASSRGQTNYNEQFF

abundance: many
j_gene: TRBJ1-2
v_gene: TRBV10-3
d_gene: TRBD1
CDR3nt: TGTGCCATCAGTGCCCTAACCGGACAGGGGCGAGTTTACTATGGCTACACCTTC
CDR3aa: CAISALTGQGRVYYGYTF

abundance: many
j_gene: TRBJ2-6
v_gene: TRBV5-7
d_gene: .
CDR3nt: TGTGCCAGCAGCCCCTATTGGAGAAGCTCTGGGGCCAACGTCCTGACTTTC
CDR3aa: CASSPYWRSSGANVLTF

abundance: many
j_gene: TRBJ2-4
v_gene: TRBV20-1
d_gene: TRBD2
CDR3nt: TGCAGTGTGGGGGTAGCGGGGGCTCTAGCCAAAAACATTCAGTACTTC
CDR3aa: CSVGVAGALAKNIQYF

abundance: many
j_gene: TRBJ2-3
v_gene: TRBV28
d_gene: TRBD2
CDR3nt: TGTGCCAGCAGTGTAGTGACAGCGGGGGGCACAGATACGCAGTATTTT
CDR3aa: CASSVVTAGGTDTQYF

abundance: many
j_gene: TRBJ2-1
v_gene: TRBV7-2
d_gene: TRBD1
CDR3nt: TGTGCCAGCAGCACAACAGGGGGCAACGCCTACAATGAGCAGTTCTTC
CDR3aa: CASSTTGGNAYNEQFF

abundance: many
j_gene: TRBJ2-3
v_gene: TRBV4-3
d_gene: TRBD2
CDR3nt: TGCGCCAGCAGCCAAGGCCCTCCTAGCGGGGCCGGAGATACGCAGTATTTT
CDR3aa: CASSQGPPSGAGDTQYF

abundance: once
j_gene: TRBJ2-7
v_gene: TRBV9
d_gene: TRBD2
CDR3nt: TGTGCCAGCAGCGTAGAGCCCCTAGCGGGCTATCAGCAGTACTTC
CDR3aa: CASSVEPLAGYQQYF

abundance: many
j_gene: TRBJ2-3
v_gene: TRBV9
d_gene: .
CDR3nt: TGTGCCAGCAGCATCAAAGGAGATACGCAGTATTTT
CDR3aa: CASSIKGDTQYF

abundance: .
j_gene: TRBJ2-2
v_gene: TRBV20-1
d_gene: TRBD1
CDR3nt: TGCAGTGCTAAGGACAGGGTGGGCTCCGGGGAGCTGTTTTTT
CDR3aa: CSAKDRVGSGELFF

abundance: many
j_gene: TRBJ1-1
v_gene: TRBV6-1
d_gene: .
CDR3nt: TGTGCCAGCACCCCGTACCCGTCGATGAACACTGAAGCTTTCTTT
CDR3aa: CASTPYPSMNTEAFF

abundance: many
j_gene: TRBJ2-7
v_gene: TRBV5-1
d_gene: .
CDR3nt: TGCGCCAGCAGCTTGGGCCAGGGGCGCTTCTACGAGCAGTACTTC
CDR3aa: CASSLGQGRFYEQYF

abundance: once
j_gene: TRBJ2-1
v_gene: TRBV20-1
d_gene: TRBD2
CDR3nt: TGCAGTGCTAGTGGCGGGAGGGCCTCCAATGAGCAGTTCTTC
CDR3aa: CSASGGRASNEQFF

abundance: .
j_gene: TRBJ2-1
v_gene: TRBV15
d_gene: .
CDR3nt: TGTGCCACCAGCAGAGATGGAGCCGGTGAGCAGTTCTTC
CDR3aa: CATSRDGAGEQFF

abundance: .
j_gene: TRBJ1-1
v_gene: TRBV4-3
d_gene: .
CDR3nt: TGCGCCAGCAGTCTTACAGGGACCTTTGGCACTGAAGCTTTCTTT
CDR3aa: CASSLTGTFGTEAFF

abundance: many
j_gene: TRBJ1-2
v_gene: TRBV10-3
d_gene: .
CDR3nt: TGTGCCACGCGGGAAGGGGTGAATAACTATGGCTACACCTTC
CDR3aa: CATREGVNNYGYTF

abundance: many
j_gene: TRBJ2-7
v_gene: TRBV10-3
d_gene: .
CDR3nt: TGTGCCATCAGTGAGTCTGGGCAGGGTTTCCACGAGCAGTACTTC
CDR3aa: CAISESGQGFHEQYF

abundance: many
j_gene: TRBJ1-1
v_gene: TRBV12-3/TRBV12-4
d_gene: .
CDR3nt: TGTGCCAGCAGACCCCCCGGGACCCAGGGATGGGCTTTCTTT
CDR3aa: CASRPPGTQGWAFF

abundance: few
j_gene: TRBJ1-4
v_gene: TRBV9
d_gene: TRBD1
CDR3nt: TGTGCCAGCAGCGCCTCGACAGGGCCGCAAGAAAAACTGTTTTTT
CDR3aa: CASSASTGPQEKLFF

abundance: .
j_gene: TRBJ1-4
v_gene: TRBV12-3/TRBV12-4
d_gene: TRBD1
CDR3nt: TGTGCCAGCAGTTCTCGACAGGGGTTGGAAAAACAGCTGTTTTTT
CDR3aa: CASSSRQGLEKQLFF

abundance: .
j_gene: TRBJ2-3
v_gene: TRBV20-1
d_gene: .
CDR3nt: TGCAGTGCTAGACAGGGCACAGATACGCAGTATTTT
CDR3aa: CSARQGTDTQYF

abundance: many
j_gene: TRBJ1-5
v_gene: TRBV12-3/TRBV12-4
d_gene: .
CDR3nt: TGTGCCAGCAGGGGCACTAGCAATCAGCCCCAGCATTTT
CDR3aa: CASRGTSNQPQHF

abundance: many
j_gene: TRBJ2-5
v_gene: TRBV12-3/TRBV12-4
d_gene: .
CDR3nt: TGTGCCAGCACTTCGGGGTACGCGGCGCGAGAGACCCAGTACTTC
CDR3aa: CASTSGYAARETQYF

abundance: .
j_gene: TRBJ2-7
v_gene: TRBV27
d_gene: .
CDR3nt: TGTGCCAGCACCCCTCGGGGACGGGGTAACGTCGAGCAGTACTTC
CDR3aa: CASTPRGRGNVEQYF

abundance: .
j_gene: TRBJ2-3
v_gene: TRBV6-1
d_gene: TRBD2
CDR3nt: TGTGCCAGCAGTCCATCGGGAGGTCCCGGAGGCACAGATACGCAGTATTTT
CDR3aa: CASSPSGGPGGTDTQYF

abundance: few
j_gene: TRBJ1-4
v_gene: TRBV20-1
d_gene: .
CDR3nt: TGCAGTGCTAGGGGAGGGACGAATGGAAAACTGTTTTTT
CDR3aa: CSARGGTNGKLFF

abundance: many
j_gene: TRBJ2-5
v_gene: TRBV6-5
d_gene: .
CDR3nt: TGTGCCAGCAGTTACTTCGCAGGGGTAGAGACCCAGTACTTC
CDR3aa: CASSYFAGVETQYF

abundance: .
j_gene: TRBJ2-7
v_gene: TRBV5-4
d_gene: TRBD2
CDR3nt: TGTGCCAGCAGCATTACTAGCGGATCATCAAACGAGCAGTACTTC
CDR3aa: CASSITSGSSNEQYF

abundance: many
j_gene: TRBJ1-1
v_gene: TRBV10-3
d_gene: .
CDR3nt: TGTGCCATCACCGGGGAGGGGCAAGCTTTCTTT
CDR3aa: CAITGEGQAFF

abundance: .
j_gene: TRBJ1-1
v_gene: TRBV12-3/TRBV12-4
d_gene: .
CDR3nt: TGTGCCAGCACCCGTTGGGGGGCTGACACTGAAGCTTTCTTT
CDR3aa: CASTRWGADTEAFF

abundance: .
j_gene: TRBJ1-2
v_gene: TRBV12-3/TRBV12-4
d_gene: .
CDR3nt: TGTGCCAGCAGTTTAGAATTCCCAGACCTCTATGGCTACACCTTC
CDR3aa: CASSLEFPDLYGYTF

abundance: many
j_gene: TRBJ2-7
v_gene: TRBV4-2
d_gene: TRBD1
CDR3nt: TGTGCCAGCAGCCAAGAGGGGACAGGGGAGAGATACTTC
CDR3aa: CASSQEGTGERYF